This paragraph reports one T cell receptor beta chain. Its target antigen remains unknown. One base away there is no much larger clone; base qualities are not given. These data are taken from a study of cytomegalovirus exposure and HLA in healthy donors (dated by TCRdb to between 2016 and 2019). Turning to the overall study: According to a later analysis, one platform produced both the 120 validation repertoires and the 550 to 800 repertoires of the first cohort. The study was designed to test whether signatures of past pathogen exposure could be identified by cataloging public T cell receptors. A separate validation cohort of 90 to 150 different subjects was used in addition to the approximately 640-subject first cohort. To predict cytomegalovirus infection status, the study brought together high-throughput TCR immunosequencing, statistical association of individual TCRs with disease status, and machine learning. The study at large found these results: A total of some 180 TCR beta chains were listed by the study as associated with cytomegalovirus. Of the cluster scores, around 95% were above 0 in a later analysis, which found that TCRs clustered in the first cohort also tended to co-occur in the 95 to 150 validation repertoires. A later analysis had no HLA typing for the validation cohort, so co-occurrence there was scored across all 120 repertoires. A few of the identified cytomegalovirus-associated TCR beta chains were confirmed in vitro to be specific for cytomegalovirus antigens. The authors suggested that the approach could potentially be extended to other disease states and immunological phenotypes. Across donors, most TCR sequences were observed very rarely, whereas some public TCRs were present in many individuals. Cytomegalovirus status was reported to be diagnosed by the classifier with high specificity and sensitivity in both the original and validation cohorts.

The donors were included in the validation cohort of 100 to 150 subjects, a group kept apart from the approximately 700-subject first cohort. Trimming removed 2 bases from V and 2 bases from J, leaving 4 bases between the germline ends. The CDR3 covers 12 residues, taking in both the cysteine and the phenylalanine. CDR3 DNA only is kept here, 36 bases in frame from base 1. CDR1 MNHNY and CDR2 SVGAGI were looked up in the germline V gene (reference sequence). Libraries were prepared through the immunoSEQ multiplex PCR assay. The published analysis was carried out like this. A statistical classification framework was built for diagnosing cytomegalovirus status from the catalog of TCR beta chain sequences. TCRdb stores this immuneACCESS table with in-frame sequences only. Part of the clones is absent; in the studies checked, under half of the shortfall reflects unresolved V genes, and no reason is known for the rest. V and J calls and clone size are those listed in that table; D and trimming were worked out from the DNA. The sample contains more than 85,000 clones, just under 95% of them found a single time. 0.89% of the sample is held by the ten biggest clonotypes.

Sequenced material: PBMCs. This TCR was sampled from a woman in her late teens or twenties in good health and CMV-seronegative. The chain is assembled from TRBV6-6 and TRBJ2-7; confidence is insufficient to name the D gene. DNA sequence: TGTGCCAGCAGTTACGAGACCTACGAGCAGTACTTC. Translation gives CASSYETYEQYF.